A single sample gave rise to the 26 T cell receptor beta chains below, sequenced in a study of T cells in Graves' hyperthyroidism and ophthalmopathy. RNA transcripts were the template for amplifying TCR beta CDR3 regions. With the HTBI primer set, the TCR CDR3 went through a first round of RT-PCR. From the multiplex PCR reads, TCRdb called clonotypes with MiXCR, one entry per CDR3 protein. Of more than 75,000 distinct CDR3 sequences in the sample, 51% were seen once. The sample taken for sequencing was blood. These receptors all stem from a woman in her forties with Graves' hyperthyroidism.

This chain joins TRBV6-5 and TRBJ2-7; TRBD1 might be the D (5 bases). Germline CDR1 is MNHEY and CDR2 is SVGAGI. Trimming stripped 2 bases from V and 2 bases from J, with 13 bases between. This CDR3 is 15 amino acids long. DNA of the CDR3: TGTGCCAGCAGTTACGGCGCAGGGAATCCCTACGAGCAGTACTTC. This translates into CASSYGAGNPYEQYF.

At least ten counts were recorded for this clonotype. The gene calls are TRBV9 and TRBJ1-2, with D unresolved. CDR3 size: 10 residues. Trimming took off 3 bases at V and 14 bases at J, with 11 bases between the two ends. Germline lookup yields CDR1 SGDLS and CDR2 YYNGEE. The CDR3 region has the DNA TGTGCCAGCAGCGCACGTGGAGCTACCTTC. Translating gives CASSARGATF. The complete variable domain, with remaining parts taken from reference TRBV9 and TRBJ1-2, reads DSGVTQTPKHLITATGQRVTLRCSPRSGDLSVYWYQQSLDQGLQFLIQYYNGEERAKGNILERFSAQQFPDLHSELNLSSLELGDSALYFCASSARGATFGSGTRLTVV.

This clonotype was detected many times. The chain couples TRBV2 to TRBJ1-4; D is unresolved. Trimming left V 4 bases short and J 6 bases short, with 9 bases between. Germline lookup yields CDR1 SNHLY and CDR2 FYNNEI. This CDR3 contains 13 residues. CDR3 in amino acids: CASSGRVDEKLFF. The CDR3 DNA is TGTGCCAGCAGTGGGAGAGTCGATGAAAAACTGTTTTTT. Based on the CDR3 plus reference TRBV2 and TRBJ1-4, the full variable domain is EPEVTQTPSHQVTQMGQEVILRCVPISNHLYFYWYRQILGQKVEFLVSFYNNEISEKSEIFDDQFSVERPDGSNFTLKIRSTKLEDSAMYFCASSGRVDEKLFFGSGTQLSVL.

This clonotype has only a few counts. The genes are TRBV2 and TRBJ1-3, with no clear D. The V and J ends lost 2 bases and 7 bases respectively, with 6 bases between them. The CDR3 consists of 12 residues. Germline V gene sequence: CDR1 SNHLY, CDR2 FYNNEI. This CDR3 is CASSERLNTIYF. DNA for the CDR3: TGTGCCAGCAGTGAAAGGCTGAACACCATATATTTT.

This clonotype was seen repeatedly, ten times or more. The chain combines TRBV29-1 with TRBJ2-7, with 8 nucleotides matching TRBD2. The CDR3 is 14 amino acids. Germline V CDR1 and CDR2: SQVTM, ANQGSEA. J was trimmed by 2 bases and V by 7 bases; bases with no gene match: 10. CDR3 nucleotides: TGCAGCGCAGTACTAGCGGAAAAACCCTACGAGCAGTACTTC. Protein product: CSAVLAEKPYEQYF.

This clonotype was found many times. The V and J genes are TRBV6-6 and TRBJ2-7; D may be TRBD2 (5 bases). This CDR3 region has 13 residues. Trimming pared 2 bases from V and 3 bases from J, leaving 8 bases between. Germline CDR1 reads MNHNY; CDR2 reads SVGAGI (reference sequence). CDR3 residues: CASSYASSYEQYF. The CDR3 coding sequence is TGTGCCAGCAGTTACGCTAGCAGCTACGAGCAGTACTTC.

This clonotype came up once. The chain uses TRBV9 and TRBJ2-2; 9 positions match TRBD2. The CDR3 is 17 amino acids. V shed 4 bases, J shed 4 bases, and the junction held 11 bases outside the gene matches. In germline, CDR1 is SGDLS, CDR2 YYNGEE. The CDR3 sequence: CASSQGVGGRATGELFF. The CDR3 nucleotides are TGTGCCAGCAGCCAGGGAGTGGGCGGGAGGGCCACCGGGGAGCTGTTTTTT. The entire variable domain, with the rest obtained from reference TRBV9 and TRBJ2-2, is as follows: DSGVTQTPKHLITATGQRVTLRCSPRSGDLSVYWYQQSLDQGLQFLIQYYNGEERAKGNILERFSAQQFPDLHSELNLSSLELGDSALYFCASSQGVGGRATGELFFGEGSRLTVL.

The chain combines TRBV7-2 with TRBJ1-1; TRBD1 matches at 9 bases. Germline trimming cut 5 bases from V and 4 bases from J; bases unmatched to any gene: 5. CDR1 and CDR2 from the germline V gene are SGHTA and FQGNSA. The CDR3 extends over 14 amino acids. CDR3 residues: CASSRDRGSTEAFF. The DNA of the CDR3 is TGTGCCAGCAGCCGCGACAGGGGGAGCACTGAAGCTTTCTTT.

This clonotype was picked up many times. The chain employs TRBV20-1 and TRBJ2-7; TRBD1 might be the D (6 bases). This CDR3 comprises 14 residues. V lost 0 bases and J lost 2, with 11 bases in between. The V gene's germline CDR1 is DFQATT and CDR2 SNEGSKA (reference sequence). The CDR3 coding sequence is TGCAGTGCTAGAGATCTGGGGGACACCTACGAGCAGTACTTC. Translation gives CSARDLGDTYEQYF.

V usage is TRBV7-9 and J usage is TRBJ2-5, with D perhaps assigned TRBD1 or TRBD2 (7 bases each). The CDR3 totals 15 residues. V was cut by 5 bases and J by 7 bases, with 20 bases left in between. CDR1 is SEHNR and CDR2 is FQNEAQ in the germline V gene (reference sequence). In DNA form, the CDR3 reads TGTGCCAGCAGCGATAGGGGGCGGGAGATGATGACCCAGTACTTC. Translating it yields CASSDRGREMMTQYF.

The CDR3 region is CASSSYRTGHILYEQYF. CDR3 bases: TGTGCCAGCAGCTCTTACCGGACAGGGCATATCTTGTACGAGCAGTACTTC. V gene TRBV7-2 combines with J gene TRBJ2-7; 8 bases line up with TRBD1. Per germline, CDR1 SGHTA and CDR2 FQGNSA. V trimming: 4 bases; J trimming: 4 bases; junction bases outside the gene matches: 15. This CDR3 is 17 amino acids long.

This clonotype was picked up a small number of times. This chain joins TRBV15 and TRBJ1-2; 9 bases map to TRBD1. The CDR3 loop spans 16 amino acids. In germline, CDR1 is LNHNV, CDR2 YYDKDF (reference sequence). Unmatched junction bases numbered 11, after V lost 3 bases and J lost 6 bases. The CDR3 here is CATSSVMGQGFNGYTF. In nucleotides, the CDR3 is TGTGCCACCAGCAGCGTAATGGGACAGGGCTTCAATGGCTACACCTTC.

The gene calls are TRBV10-3 and TRBJ2-7, with TRBD1 identical over 11 bases. CDR1 and CDR2 from the germline V gene are ENHRY and SYGVKD. J was trimmed by 0 bases and V by 4 bases; bases with no gene match: 2. The length of the CDR3 is 15 residues. In DNA form, the CDR3 reads TGTGCCATCAGTGGGGACAGGGGGGTCTCCTACGAGCAGTACTTC. It codes for CAISGDRGVSYEQYF.

As to this clonotype: A read error is possible here, since a much larger clone lies one base away. CDR3 DNA sequence: TGTGCCAGCAGCCAATATTCGGTTAATGAAAGACTGTTTTTT. Translated, it gives CASSQYSVNERLFF. This chain joins TRBV16 and TRBJ1-4; D is undetermined. The CDR3 contains 14 residues. Germline V gives CDR1 KGHSY, CDR2 FQNENV.

The sample holds many counts of this clonotype. The conserved final phenylalanine or tryptophan is absent from the CDR3, which likely points to a read error. It is unclear where the CDR3 begins or ends on the DNA, so no DNA is shown, and the CDR3 is as TCRdb lists it. The chain uses TRBV5-6 and TRBJ2-7; TRBD2, as called in the table, went unchecked against the DNA. The germline V gene has CDR1 SGHDT and CDR2 YYEEEE. The length of the CDR3 is 12 amino acids, counting both ends. This chain's CDR3 is CASSLGSGRPSG.

The genes are TRBV15 and TRBJ2-7, with D possibly being TRBD1 (7 bases). CDR1 is LNHNV, CDR2 YYDKDF, per germline (reference sequence). CDR3 length equals 14 residues. The V end was cut by 3 bases, the J end by 6 bases, with 15 bases between. The chain's CDR3 is CATSSRQGAGEQYF. In DNA form, the CDR3 reads TGTGCCACCAGCAGCCGACAGGGAGCGGGCGAGCAGTACTTC. The variable domain in full, with the rest retrieved from reference TRBV15 and TRBJ2-7, is DAMVIQNPRYQVTQFGKPVTLSCSQTLNHNVMYWYQQKSSQAPKLLFHYYDKDFNNEADTPDNFQSRRPNTSFCFLDIRSPGLGDTAMYLCATSSRQGAGEQYFGPGTRLTVT.

By proportion, this clonotype is medium-sized. This chain uses TRBV20-1 with TRBJ2-5; maybe TRBD1 (5 bases). CDR1 is DFQATT and CDR2 is SNEGSKA in the germline V gene (reference sequence). The CDR3 totals 13 residues. V was shortened by 5 bases and J by 4 bases, with 14 bases between the two germline ends. CDR3 nucleotides: TGCAGTGCTCCCAGGGTGTGGGGAGAGACCCAGTACTTC. It translates to CSAPRVWGETQYF.

The chain uses TRBV2 and TRBJ1-4; a weak D match, TRBD1 (5 bases). The CDR3 totals 14 residues. Trimming left V 4 bases short and J 8 bases short, with 14 bases between. Germline CDR1 and CDR2: SNHLY and FYNNEI. The CDR3: CASSGGRAEEKLFF. As DNA, the CDR3 is TGTGCCAGCAGTGGTGGCAGGGCTGAGGAAAAACTGTTTTTT.

The gene calls are TRBV25-1 and TRBJ1-2; D gene ambiguous. The germline gives CDR1 MGHDK, CDR2 SYGVNS. V lost 6 bases to trimming and J lost 4 bases, with 15 bases between them. There are 14 residues in the CDR3. DNA for the CDR3: TGTGCCAGCAGGTACGACGCGGGTTCCTATGGCTACACCTTC. Translating gives CASRYDAGSYGYTF.

This clonotype was counted ten times or more. V usage is TRBV25-1 and J usage is TRBJ2-7; no reliable D call. V was trimmed by 0 bases and J by 0 bases, leaving 6 bases between them. This CDR3 is 14 amino acids long. Germline V gene lookup returns CDR1 MGHDK and CDR2 SYGVNS. CDR3 coding DNA: TGTGCCAGCAGTGAATACGACTTCTCCTACGAGCAGTACTTC. It yields the protein CASSEYDFSYEQYF.

The chain joins TRBV19 to TRBJ1-3; 11 nucleotides line up with TRBD1. Germline CDR1 reads LNHDA; CDR2 reads SQIVND (reference sequence). This CDR3 is 17 amino acids long. Trimming removed 3 bases from V and 6 bases from J; junction bases left unmatched: 10. The CDR3 DNA follows: TGTGCCAGTAGTATCGGACAGGGGGCGACTGGCTTAAACACCATATATTTT. Translating it yields CASSIGQGATGLNTIYF.

V usage is TRBV25-1 and J usage is TRBJ2-7; TRBD2 is a possible D gene (7 bases). There are 14 residues in the CDR3. Trimming removed 2 bases from V and 5 bases from J, with 13 bases in between. Germline V gives CDR1 MGHDK, CDR2 SYGVNS. The CDR3 is CASSEGGAGDEQYF. CDR3 coding DNA: TGTGCCAGCAGTGAAGGGGGGGCGGGTGACGAGCAGTACTTC.

Details on this clonotype: A read error may account for a junction end that differs from germline. The CDR3 region is CASRRGRGTGEPFF. In DNA form, the CDR3 reads TGTGCCAGCCGAAGAGGGAGGGGCACCGGGGAGCCGTTTTTT. The rearrangement joins TRBV12-3 or TRBV12-4 to TRBJ2-2; 7 bases line up with TRBD2. The CDR3 runs to 14 residues.

Only one count was recorded for this clonotype. A much larger clone lies a single base off, so this may be a read error. The rearrangement links TRBV5-1 to TRBJ1-2; D is undetermined. This CDR3 comprises 15 residues. Germline V lookup: CDR1 SGHRS, CDR2 YFSETQ. The CDR3: CASGLISGTNYGYTF. In DNA, the CDR3 is TGCGCCAGCGGCTTGATTTCCGGAACTAACTATGGCTACACCTTC.

There are a few counts of this clonotype. The chain recombines TRBV9 with TRBJ1-2, with D possibly being TRBD1 (6 bases). Germline CDR1 reads SGDLS; CDR2 reads YYNGEE. Deletions cut 5 bases from V and 4 bases from J, with 21 bases between. This CDR3 has 16 amino acids. The CDR3 coding sequence is TGTGCCAGCAGAGGTGAAGGGGGGGACACCATCTATGGCTACACCTTC. It yields the protein CASRGEGGDTIYGYTF.

The CDR3, as DNA: TGTGCCAGCAGCTTCGGGTCCGGGGTGGCTTTCTTT. Its translation is CASSFGSGVAFF. This chain joins TRBV7-9 and TRBJ1-1; D not certain. The CDR3 sequence is 12 residues long. Germline V CDR1 and CDR2: SEHNR, FQNEAQ (reference sequence). The ends were cut back, 3 bases at V and 11 bases at J, with 13 bases in the middle.